The next 15 T cell receptor beta chains were all read from a single sample in a study of T cell responses to AZD1222 COVID-19 vaccine. The assay was immunoSEQ multiplex PCR, and TCRdb's table has in-frame clones only and misses some. Found here are 140,000 to 150,000 clones, 90% to 95% of them singletons; the top ten hold about 9.1%. This specimen consisted of peripheral blood, obtained on day 0 of AZD1222 vaccination. The receptors were sampled from an adult in good health.

The J gene is TRBJ1-6, the V gene TRBV6-5, with a possible D match to TRBD1 (5 bases). In germline, CDR1 is MNHEY, CDR2 SVGAGI. V was clipped by 0 bases and J by 7 bases, with 10 bases between them. The CDR3 loop spans 15 amino acids. CDR3 amino acids: CASSYSGPLNSPLHF. In DNA form, the CDR3 reads TGTGCCAGCAGTTACTCGGGACCGTTGAATTCACCCCTCCACTTT.

The genes are TRBV10-3 and TRBJ1-1, with unresolved D. CDR1 and CDR2 from the germline V gene are ENHRY and SYGVKD. The V gene lost 1 base and the J gene lost 3 bases, with 12 bases spanning the gap. CDR3 size: 15 residues. The CDR3 loop reads CAISEWAGRDTEAFF. The CDR3 DNA follows: TGTGCCATCAGTGAGTGGGCAGGAAGGGACACTGAAGCTTTCTTT.

V gene TRBV7-9 combines with J gene TRBJ1-2; D may be TRBD1 (5 bases). Germline V gene sequence: CDR1 SEHNR, CDR2 FQNEAQ (reference sequence). This CDR3 is built from 15 residues. Trimming removed 1 base at V and 4 bases at J, with 13 bases between. CDR3 region: CASSLVHGTVYGYTF. The CDR3 region has the DNA TGTGCCAGCAGCTTAGTTCACGGGACGGTCTATGGCTACACCTTC.

This chain links TRBV7-9 with TRBJ2-1; 10 bases align to TRBD2. The V segment lost 2 bases and the J segment 0 bases; nucleotides outside the gene matches: 4. Germline V lookup: CDR1 SEHNR, CDR2 FQNEAQ (reference sequence). The CDR3 runs to 17 residues. This CDR3 reads CASSLRAGGRSYNEQFF. The CDR3 region has the DNA TGTGCCAGCAGCTTACGAGCGGGGGGGCGCTCCTACAATGAGCAGTTCTTC.

The J gene is TRBJ1-2, the V gene TRBV7-9, with 9 bases fitting TRBD1. The length of the CDR3 is 15 residues. Trimming took 4 bases from V and 1 from J; bases not matched to a gene: 4. Germline V gives CDR1 SEHNR, CDR2 FQNEAQ (reference sequence). The CDR3 protein is CASSWTGVDNYGYTF. CDR3 nucleotides: TGTGCCAGCAGCTGGACAGGGGTGGATAACTATGGCTACACCTTC.

The chain recombines TRBV14 with TRBJ1-1; 8 nucleotides line up with TRBD1. The ends lost 8 bases at V and 0 bases at J; junction bases unmatched: 5. The germline gives CDR1 SGHDN, CDR2 FVKESK. The CDR3 totals 14 residues. This chain's CDR3 is CASGGQGLNTEAFF. The CDR3 DNA reads TGTGCCAGCGGAGGACAGGGACTGAACACTGAAGCTTTCTTT.

This clone was counted once. V is TRBV6-5 and J is TRBJ1-1; D is possibly TRBD1 (5 bases). This CDR3 is built from 15 residues. Germline V gene lookup returns CDR1 MNHEY and CDR2 SVGAGI. Trimming cost V 1 base and J 2 bases, with 11 bases left between them. Here the CDR3 reads CASSYFAGGNTEAFF. The DNA for the CDR3 is TGTGCCAGCAGTTACTTCGCGGGGGGAAACACTGAAGCTTTCTTT.

The chain joins TRBV4-3 to TRBJ2-7; D is perhaps TRBD2 (6 bases). With 5 bases removed from V and 7 bases from J, the gap between germline ends came to 18 bases. CDR1 is LGHNA, CDR2 YSLEER, per germline. This CDR3 has 14 residues. CDR3 region: CASSAHWNGGEQYF. The CDR3 nucleotides are TGCGCCAGCAGCGCCCACTGGAACGGAGGGGAGCAGTACTTC.

V and J are TRBV19 and TRBJ1-5, with D hard to call. The CDR3 covers 15 residues. V was shortened by 6 bases and J by 5 bases, with 17 bases between the two germline ends. CDR1 is LNHDA, CDR2 SQIVND, per germline (reference sequence). In DNA form, the CDR3 reads TGTGCCAGTAGCAACGCCGGGGTTGGGGATCAGCCCCAGCATTTT. Translation gives CASSNAGVGDQPQHF.

V usage is TRBV11-3 and J usage is TRBJ1-1; possibly TRBD1 for D (5 bases). CDR1 is SGHNT, CDR2 YENEEA, per germline. The CDR3 runs to 15 residues. Trimming took 1 base from V and 3 from J, leaving 12 bases between them. The CDR3 DNA is TGTGCCAGCAGCTTAGCAAATCAAGGGGACACTGAAGCTTTCTTT. Its translation: CASSLANQGDTEAFF. The variable domain in full, completed from reference TRBV11-3 and TRBJ1-1, reads EAGVVQSPRYKIIEKKQPVAFWCNPISGHNTLYWYLQNLGQGPELLIRYENEEAVDDSQLPKDRFSAERLKGVDSTLKIQPAELGDSAVYLCASSLANQGDTEAFFGQGTRLTVV.

The chain carries TRBV29-1 and TRBJ1-2, with D possibly TRBD1 on 6 matching bases. The CDR3 covers 12 residues. The germline V gene has CDR1 SQVTM and CDR2 ANQGSEA. The V end lost 3 bases, the J end lost 5 bases, and 10 bases lay between the germline ends. The CDR3, as DNA: TGCAGCGTTGATGGGCAGGGGTATGGCTACACCTTC. It translates to CSVDGQGYGYTF.

The chain has TRBV30 and TRBJ2-2, with D perhaps being TRBD1 or TRBD2 (5 bases each). The germline V gene has CDR1 GTSNPN and CDR2 SVGIG (reference sequence). The CDR3 extends over 14 amino acids. V dropped 3 bases and J dropped 0 bases, with 8 bases sitting between them. The CDR3 coding sequence is TGTGCCTGGAGGTGGGGGTCGAACACCGGGGAGCTGTTTTTT. Translation: CAWRWGSNTGELFF. Full variable domain (missing parts from reference TRBV30 and TRBJ2-2): SQTIHQWPATLVQPVGSPLSLECTVEGTSNPNLYWYRQAAGRGLQLLFYSVGIGQISSEVPQNLSASRPQDRQFILSSKKLLLSDSGFYLCAWRWGSNTGELFFGEGSRLTVL.

This clone is a singleton in its sample. This chain connects TRBV6-5 to TRBJ1-5, with 7 bases identical to TRBD1. V shed 5 bases, J shed 6 bases, and the junction held 7 bases outside the gene matches. The CDR3 sequence is 14 residues long. Germline V gene sequence: CDR1 MNHEY, CDR2 SVGAGI. The CDR3: CASSRQGFGQPQHF. The DNA for the CDR3 is TGTGCCAGCAGTCGACAGGGATTTGGTCAGCCCCAGCATTTT.

The chain uses TRBV7-9 and TRBJ1-2; 7 bases align to TRBD1. The germline gives CDR1 SEHNR, CDR2 FQNEAQ (reference sequence). The V gene end was trimmed by 6 bases and the J gene end by 7 bases; junction bases not matched to a gene: 8. The CDR3 sequence is 13 residues long. The CDR3 coding sequence is TGTGCCAGCAGTTTGACTACAGGGGTTGGCTACACCTTC. Amino acid sequence: CASSLTTGVGYTF.

This chain joins TRBV27 and TRBJ1-1; D remains unclear. The V gene's germline CDR1 is MNHEY and CDR2 SMNVEV (reference sequence). The CDR3 spans 15 residues. Trimming took off 2 bases at V and 1 base at J, with 11 bases between the two ends. The CDR3 bases are TGTGCCAGCAGTTTAGGGTCTGGAGGGAACACTGAAGCTTTCTTT. Translating it yields CASSLGSGGNTEAFF.